Each of the 26 T cell receptor beta chains below was sequenced from the same sample in a study of T cells in Graves' hyperthyroidism and ophthalmopathy. There were TCR beta CDR3 regions amplified from RNA transcripts. The HTBI primer set served for first-round RT-PCR of the TCR CDR3. TCRdb processed the multiplex PCR reads anew with MiXCR; each CDR3 protein has one entry. The profile shows a few hundred thousand distinct CDR3 sequences, approximately 17% of them singletons. The sequenced sample consisted of blood. The receptors originated from a young man with Graves' ophthalmopathy.

This chain joins TRBV9 and TRBJ2-7; the match to TRBD1 covers 7 bases. Germline assignment: CDR1 SGDLS and CDR2 YYNGEE. J lost 2 bases, V lost 4 bases, and 9 bases had no gene match. The CDR3 has 15 residues. The CDR3: CASSPGTARTYEQYF. CDR3 nucleotides: TGTGCCAGCAGCCCAGGGACAGCTAGAACCTACGAGCAGTACTTC.

The chain couples TRBV14 to TRBJ2-3; D unresolved. CDR3 length equals 13 residues. Trimming took 4 bases from V and 2 from J, leaving 7 bases between them. Germline V gene data show CDR1 as SGHDN and CDR2 as FVKESK. CDR3: CASSRYNTDTQYF. The CDR3 DNA is TGTGCCAGCAGCCGATATAACACAGATACGCAGTATTTT.

The count of this clonotype is one. The rearrangement joins TRBV2 to TRBJ1-1; 12 bases line up with TRBD1. Germline CDR1 is SNHLY and CDR2 is FYNNEI. The CDR3 is made up of 13 amino acids. Trimming took 11 bases from V and 11 from J; bases not matched to a gene: 12. The CDR3 is CADKSGTGGPAFF. In nucleotides, the CDR3 is TGTGCCGACAAATCCGGGACAGGGGGCCCGGCTTTCTTT.

The J gene is TRBJ1-6, the V gene TRBV5-5, with D perhaps TRBD1 (6 bases). The CDR3 runs to 14 residues. Looked up from germline, CDR1 is SGHKS and CDR2 is YYEKEE (reference sequence). The V gene lost 1 base and the J gene lost 7 bases, with 9 bases spanning the gap. The CDR3 spells CASSLRGANSPLHF. The CDR3 DNA reads TGTGCCAGCAGCTTGAGGGGGGCAAATTCACCCCTCCACTTT.

This clonotype was counted many times. The CDR3 here is CASSLMGPPDTQYF. The CDR3 bases are TGTGCCAGCAGTTTAATGGGCCCCCCCGATACGCAGTATTTT. The chain employs TRBV12-3 or TRBV12-4 and TRBJ2-3; D remains ambiguous. The V end lost 2 bases, the J end lost 6 bases, and 12 bases lay between the germline ends. The CDR3 consists of 14 residues.

This chain uses TRBV10-3 with TRBJ2-7; TRBD2 aligns across 8 bases. The germline V gene has CDR1 ENHRY and CDR2 SYGVKD. The J segment lost 2 bases and the V segment lost 6 bases, leaving 6 bases of the junction unmatched. CDR3 length: 14 amino acids. CDR3 sequence reads: CAIRVTGGAYEQYF. CDR3 bases: TGTGCCATCAGGGTAACCGGGGGGGCCTACGAGCAGTACTTC.

This clonotype was counted once. The gene calls are TRBV7-6 and TRBJ2-7; D may correspond to TRBD1 or TRBD2 (5 bases each). There are 15 residues in the CDR3. The germline V and J ends were trimmed by 2 bases and 7 bases, with 18 bases remaining between them. CDR1 and CDR2 (germline): SGHVS, FNYEAQ. As DNA, the CDR3 is TGTGCCAGCAGCTTAACTAGGGGCCCCCGGCGGGAGCAGTACTTC. It codes for CASSLTRGPRREQYF. Full variable domain (rest looked up from reference TRBV7-6 and TRBJ2-7): GAGVSQSPRYKVTKRGQDVALRCDPISGHVSLYWYRQALGQGPEFLTYFNYEAQQDKSGLPNDRFSAERPEGSISTLTIQRTEQRDSAMYRCASSLTRGPRREQYFGPGTRLTVT.

This clonotype has at least ten counts. The chain recombines TRBV12-3 or TRBV12-4 with TRBJ2-3; the D is unclear. CDR3 size: 15 residues. V lost 2 bases to trimming and J lost 0 bases, with 9 bases between them. CDR3 coding DNA: TGTGCCAGCAGTTTAAGCCCGGAAAGCACAGATACGCAGTATTTT. It translates to CASSLSPESTDTQYF.

The chain combines TRBV24-1 with TRBJ2-2; D is uncertain. Germline CDR1 reads KGHDR; CDR2 reads SFDVKD. V was shortened by 1 base and J by 5 bases, with 10 bases between the two germline ends. This CDR3 is built from 15 residues. The CDR3 loop is CATSDLSGETGELFF. CDR3 in DNA: TGTGCCACCAGTGATTTATCTGGGGAAACCGGGGAGCTGTTTTTT.

This clonotype occurred many times. The V and J genes are TRBV27 and TRBJ2-7, with a possible D match to TRBD1 (6 bases). Germline V lookup: CDR1 MNHEY, CDR2 SMNVEV (reference sequence). The CDR3 runs 15 residues. Between the trimmed V and J ends, which lost 6 bases and 0 bases, there was a span of 15 bases. CDR3 residues: CASRSRRGSSYEQYF. Here the CDR3 DNA reads TGTGCCAGCAGGTCTCGTAGGGGGAGCTCCTACGAGCAGTACTTC.

The chain links TRBV11-2 to TRBJ1-5, with a weak D call TRBD1 (5 bases). V was pared by 3 bases and J by 3 bases, with 9 bases between. CDR1 and CDR2 from the germline V gene are SGHAT and FQNNGV. CDR3 length equals 14 residues. CDR3 residues: CASSLGVYNQPQHF. CDR3 DNA sequence: TGTGCCAGCAGCTTGGGGGTGTACAATCAGCCCCAGCATTTT.

The chain joins TRBV12-5 to TRBJ2-1; tentatively, D is TRBD2 (6 bases). CDR3 size: 15 residues. Trimming shortened V by 4 bases and J by 8 bases, and 18 bases separated the two germline ends. Germline values: CDR1 LGHNT, CDR2 FRNRAP. The CDR3 spells CASGSTWDSLDEQFF. CDR3 sequence (DNA): TGTGCTAGTGGTTCGACATGGGACTCTCTTGATGAGCAGTTCTTC.

This clonotype was seen a few times. The V gene is TRBV7-9, the J gene TRBJ2-3; TRBD2 is a possible D gene (7 bases). The germline CDR1 and CDR2 sequences are SEHNR and FQNEAQ (reference sequence). Trimming left V 0 bases short and J 4 bases short, with 11 bases between. The CDR3 has 15 residues. CDR3 in amino acids: CASSLARGGADTQYF. CDR3 sequence (DNA): TGTGCCAGCAGCTTAGCGAGGGGGGGCGCAGATACGCAGTATTTT.

In its sample, this clonotype was seen many times. The V call is TRBV11-2, the J call TRBJ2-7; possible D gene TRBD2, 7 bases. The CDR3 is 14 residues long. Trimming pared 8 bases from V and 3 bases from J, leaving 17 bases between. CDR1 SGHAT and CDR2 FQNNGV come from the germline V gene. The CDR3 nucleotides are TGTGCCAGCGACCGGGGGGCGGGCGACTACGAGCAGTACTTC. Its protein product is CASDRGAGDYEQYF.

This chain uses TRBV11-3 with TRBJ2-5; possibly TRBD1 or TRBD2 for D (5 bases each). The CDR3 length is 15 residues. Germline loops: CDR1 SGHNT, CDR2 YENEEA. V was pared by 5 bases and J by 2 bases, with 15 bases between. In DNA form, the CDR3 reads TGTGCCAGCAGCAACGGGGCAGGGCTACAAGAGACCCAGTACTTC. Translating gives CASSNGAGLQETQYF.

This sequence joins TRBV27 and TRBJ2-6, with a possible D match to TRBD2 (6 bases). The V gene lost 6 bases and the J gene lost 3 bases, with 12 bases spanning the gap. The CDR3 has 15 amino acids. Germline V gene lookup returns CDR1 MNHEY and CDR2 SMNVEV (reference sequence). DNA for the CDR3: TGTGCCAGCAGGGGTTTCGGGGGTGGGGCCAACGTCCTGACTTTC. Its protein product is CASRGFGGGANVLTF.

This clonotype has at least ten counts. The chain has TRBV19 and TRBJ1-2; 8 bases fit TRBD1. With V trimmed by 5 bases and J by 5 bases, 19 bases remained unmatched. Germline CDR1 reads LNHDA; CDR2 reads SQIVND (reference sequence). This CDR3 has 18 amino acids. The CDR3 reads CASSLGTAGQGSRYGYTF. The CDR3 DNA is TGTGCCAGTAGTCTGGGGACGGCCGGACAGGGAAGTCGGTATGGCTACACCTTC. Combining the CDR3 with reference TRBV19 and TRBJ1-2 gives the whole variable domain DGGITQSPKYLFRKEGQNVTLSCEQNLNHDAMYWYRQDPGQGLRLIYYSQIVNDFQKGDIAEGYSVSREKKESFPLTVTSAQKNPTAFYLCASSLGTAGQGSRYGYTFGSGTRLTVV.

The table lists this clonotype with many counts. The rearrangement joins TRBV3-1 to TRBJ2-7; perhaps TRBD2 as D (5 bases). V was trimmed by 4 bases and J by 4 bases, leaving 17 bases between them. CDR1 is LGHDT, CDR2 YNNKEL, per germline (reference sequence). The CDR3 has 15 residues. Written as DNA, the CDR3 is TGTGCCAGCAGCCCGAATGCGGGCAGGACTTACGAGCAGTACTTC. This translates into CASSPNAGRTYEQYF.

As to this clonotype: A read error may produce the germline difference seen at one junction end. The rearrangement joins TRBV3-1 to TRBJ2-3; D might be TRBD2 (5 bases). The germline V gene encodes CDR1 LGHDT and CDR2 YNNKEL (reference sequence). CDR3 length: 13 residues. The chain's CDR3 is CAISTSGTDTQYF. The DNA of the CDR3 is TGTGCCATCAGCACTAGTGGCACAGATACGCAGTATTTT.

The chain recombines TRBV12-3 or TRBV12-4 with TRBJ2-3; possibly TRBD2 for D (7 bases). The CDR3 contains 16 residues. Between the trimmed V and J ends, which lost 6 bases and 2 bases, there was a span of 18 bases. CDR3 nucleotide sequence: TGTGCCAGCAGCCAGCGGGACACCGGCTTCACAGATACGCAGTATTTT. Its protein product is CASSQRDTGFTDTQYF.

In this sample, this clonotype turned up many times. V gene TRBV12-3 or TRBV12-4 combines with J gene TRBJ1-1; the D is unclear. There are 16 residues in the CDR3. Trimming took off 5 bases at V and 0 bases at J, with 16 bases between the two ends. The CDR3 region is CASSPRGGQVNTEAFF. CDR3 coding DNA: TGTGCCAGCAGTCCCCGTGGCGGGCAAGTGAACACTGAAGCTTTCTTT.

The CDR3: CASSRDYQNIQYF. As DNA, the CDR3 is TGTGCCAGCAGTCGGGACTACCAAAACATTCAGTACTTC. V usage is TRBV7-9 and J usage is TRBJ2-4; 7 bases are shared with TRBD2. Looked up from germline, CDR1 is SEHNR and CDR2 is FQNEAQ (reference sequence). The CDR3 totals 13 residues. V shed 6 bases, J shed 5 bases, and the junction held 4 bases outside the gene matches.

This clonotype showed up many times. The chain links TRBV6-1 to TRBJ1-1, with a weak D call TRBD1 (6 bases). Trimming removed 5 bases from V and 8 bases from J, with 12 bases in between. Per germline, CDR1 MNHNS and CDR2 SASEGT. The CDR3 has 12 amino acids. The CDR3 nucleotides are TGTGCCAGCAGTTATTTACAGGGAGAAGCTTTCTTT. The encoded protein is CASSYLQGEAFF.

Regarding this clonotype: This may stem from a read error, because a much larger clone lies one nucleotide away. It is likely a read error, because the conserved phenylalanine at the end of the CDR3 is missing. V usage is TRBV7-9 and J usage is TRBJ1-1, with D unclear. This CDR3 is built from 14 residues. Trimming stripped 0 bases from V and 4 bases from J, with 9 bases between. Germline CDR1 is SEHNR and CDR2 is FQNEAQ (reference sequence). In DNA, the CDR3 is TGTGCCAGCAGCTTAGCGTCAGGTACCACTGAAGCTTTCCTT. It codes for CASSLASGTTEAFL.

This clonotype was seen at least ten times. This chain connects TRBV28 to TRBJ2-7, with D perhaps TRBD2 (6 bases). Trimming cost V 2 bases and J 3 bases, with 14 bases left between them. The germline V gene encodes CDR1 MDHEN and CDR2 SYDVKM. CDR3 size: 15 residues. CDR3 sequence: CASSLLKEGGYEQYF. The DNA of the CDR3 is TGTGCCAGCAGTTTACTCAAGGAGGGTGGCTACGAGCAGTACTTC.

V usage is TRBV13 and J usage is TRBJ2-3; D is ambiguous. The CDR3 consists of 11 residues. Germline V gives CDR1 PRHDT, CDR2 FYEKMQ (reference sequence). V was cut by 5 bases and J by 6 bases, with 6 bases left in between. The CDR3 nucleotides read TGTGCCAGCAGCGTAGAGGATACGCAGTATTTT. Translating gives CASSVEDTQYF.